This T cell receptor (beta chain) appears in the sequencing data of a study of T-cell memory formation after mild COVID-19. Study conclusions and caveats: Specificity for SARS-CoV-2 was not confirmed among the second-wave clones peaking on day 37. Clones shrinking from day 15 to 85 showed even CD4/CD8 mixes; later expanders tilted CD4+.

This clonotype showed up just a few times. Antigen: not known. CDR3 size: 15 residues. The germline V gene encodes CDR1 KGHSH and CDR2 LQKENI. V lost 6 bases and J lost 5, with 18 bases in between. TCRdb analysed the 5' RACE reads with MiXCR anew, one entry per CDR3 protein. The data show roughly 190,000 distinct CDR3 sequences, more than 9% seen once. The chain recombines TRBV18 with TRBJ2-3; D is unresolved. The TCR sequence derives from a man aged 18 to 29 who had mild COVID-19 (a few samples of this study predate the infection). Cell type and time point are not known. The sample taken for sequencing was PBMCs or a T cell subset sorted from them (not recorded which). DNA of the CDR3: TGTGCCAGCTCTCCCGGCTTGCAGATCGTAGATACGCAGTATTTT. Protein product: CASSPGLQIVDTQYF.